This T cell receptor beta chain was captured by sequencing in a study of cytomegalovirus exposure and HLA in healthy donors. Study results and caveats: Common viral pathogens seemed, in a later analysis, to connect with several of the most significant clusters. Generally TCR sequences proved uncommon, though certain public TCRs appeared in numerous donors.

Germline-derived CDR1 and CDR2 are MGHRA and YSYEKL. There are 15 residues in the CDR3. The V end lost 1 base, the J end lost 0 bases, and 10 bases lay between the germline ends. With 60 Vbeta and 13 Jbeta primers, the PCR was carried out. Profiled with immunoSEQ multiplex PCR; TCRdb holds only in-frame clones, not every one. The table has 120,000 to 150,000 clones, roughly 86% seen once. This clone has just one count. Its antigen is not identified. The source is a man between 18 and 29 years old in good health and CMV-seropositive. The chain carries TRBV4-1 and TRBJ2-7; D might be TRBD2 (5 bases). Sequenced input: PBMCs. CDR3 protein: CASSQVRGSSYEQYF. CDR3 sequence (DNA): TGCGCCAGCAGCCAAGTTCGGGGAAGCTCCTACGAGCAGTACTTC.